This T cell receptor beta chain was profiled in a study of cytomegalovirus exposure and HLA in healthy donors (TCRdb year 2017). Background on the whole study: According to an earlier analysis of a few hundred of the donors, roughly 180 million T cells yielded some 110 million unique TCR beta sequences and about 300 Gb of sequence data. Typing coverage varied by locus: roughly 620-640 donors for A, B, C, DRB1 and DQB1; roughly 500 for DQA1; about 600 for DPA1; approximately 450 for DPB1. The study used immunosequencing to profile the T cell repertoires of about 670 subjects and linked those repertoires to cytomegalovirus serostatus. An early release covering roughly 600 HLA-typed donors comprised about 300 gigabases of sequencing data and tens of millions of unique TCR sequences. Genome-wide SNP genotypes for about 65% of the 666 donors were used in a later genetic analysis, which treated that subset as a discovery cohort. Every discovery cohort repertoire had been produced on one sequencing platform. Besides the first cohort of 500 to 700 subjects, a separate validation cohort made up of 120 different subjects was used. A later analysis re-analyzed previously published TCR beta repertoires from approximately 670 donors and added high-resolution HLA genotyping to study TCR occurrence patterns. HLA typing covered class I and class II loci at four-digit resolution. The aim of the study was to test whether cataloging public T cell receptors could identify signatures of past pathogen exposure. To predict cytomegalovirus infection status, the study brought together high-throughput TCR immunosequencing, statistical association of individual TCRs with disease status, and machine learning. In an earlier analysis of 587 of the donors, high-throughput TCR beta sequencing was used to judge whether each TCR beta V gene segment behaved as functional or pseudogenic. Rather than drawing on any new phenotypic data, the later analysis identified candidate immune exposures from TCR beta sequences and the way those sequences occurred across donors. About 5 DR-DQ haplotypes were handled as single units for association and clustering, since linkage in the cohort was strong. Among about 400 genotyped donors of the cohort, an average of about 220,000 unique TCR beta nucleotide sequences was sequenced per donor, of which about 19% were non-productive. The genetic ancestry cluster associated with self-reported Caucasian donors included 81% of the 398 genotyped donors. Donor age, sex, ethnicity and CMV serostatus were compiled together with the repertoire data.

From its cysteine to its phenylalanine, the CDR3 spans 15 amino acids. Only the CDR3 DNA stays, 45 bases, in frame from base 1. Ends trimmed: V by 5 bases, J by 5 bases; bases unmatched to a gene: 11. Based on the germline V gene (reference sequence), the CDR1 and CDR2 sequences are MNHEY and SMNVEV. What the work shows at the level of the full study, not this receptor alone: In vitro tests confirmed that three of the cytomegalovirus-associated TCR beta chains recognize cytomegalovirus antigens. Roughly uniform sequencing depth across donors was assumed in presence/absence analyses, although this assumption may not hold. Cytomegalovirus status was reported to be diagnosed by the classifier with high specificity and sensitivity in both the original and validation cohorts. According to a later genetic analysis, donors in an Asian-associated ancestry cluster had fewer N-insertions in productive TCRs than the approximately 670-donor mean. The sequencing pipeline was judged likely to have produced a cluster of highly shared sequence variants as a technical artifact. Specific HLA alleles were associated with around 18,000 TCR beta sequences at a false discovery rate of 0.05 in a later analysis. In a later genetic analysis, a missense DCLRE1C variant was associated with V-gene and J-gene trimming of TCR beta chains, and the association was replicated in an independent cohort. Across donors, most TCR sequences were observed very rarely, whereas some public TCRs were present in many individuals. A further reported finding was that TCR beta sequences accurately predicted the HLA-A and HLA-B alleles for most subjects in the first cohort. This cohort had only TCR beta chains sequenced, and the lack of alpha or paired-chain data limited which features could be detected. The earlier analysis of some 540 of the donors excluded 15 to 20 rarely observed V segments, including chromosome 9 orphons, because counts were too low. The authors suggested that the approach could potentially be extended to other disease states and immunological phenotypes. Correlated functional status among segregating V segments might be attributable to linkage disequilibrium, but an unknown experimental factor could not be ruled out. In a later analysis, HLA-associated TCR beta chains were found to be more clonally expanded and to have lower generation probabilities than equally common non-associated chains. The study listed 150 to 200 TCR beta chains as associated with cytomegalovirus. Most CMV-associated TCR beta chains appeared to be HLA-restricted in a later analysis, and the HLA associations seemed to be driven largely by CMV exposure. CMV serostatus was the only immune exposure information available for the cohort. Some IMGT-functional V segments, including TRBV6-2 and TRBV6-3, could not be told apart with the 87-base-pair reads, so those segments were excluded. An earlier analysis of approximately 500 of the donors showed that most TCR beta V segments appeared in productive rearrangements either about 87% or about 30% of the time, which broadly matched IMGT annotations. Because HLA typing was unavailable for some donors at each locus, only the typed subset was used in association tests. Strong co-occurrence of HLA alleles, especially DR and DQ, made assigning TCR associations to individual alleles difficult. According to a later analysis, TCR association rates differed among HLA loci, with DRB1 alleles showing the most associated TCRs and HLA-C alleles showing the fewest. A later analysis reported that several top co-occurrence clusters appeared linked to parvovirus B19, influenza, CMV and Epstein-Barr virus.

The cohort consisted of 600 to 700 healthy bone marrow donors. At the time of sampling, every cohort member was nominally healthy, though immune exposures that went unrecorded were likely present. The donor tested CMV seronegative, placing the donor among the 350 or so seronegative members of the cohort. Every donor gave a peripheral blood sample, and the peripheral blood mononuclear cells from that sample were used for TCR beta sequencing. The Qiagen DNeasy Blood Extraction Kit was used to extract genomic DNA from the blood cell samples. The method was the immunoSEQ multiplex PCR assay. The multiplex PCR relied on a mix of 60 forward primers for TCR Vbeta segments and 13 reverse primers for TCR Jbeta segments. The CDR3 region of rearranged TCR beta genes was amplified from genomic DNA by a multiplex PCR assay. The Illumina HiSeq System was used to sequence the amplified TCR beta libraries as 87-base-pair reads. Per the original workflow: In a later analysis, tens of millions of unique TCR beta chains were counted across the 500 to 850 repertoires, and some 10 million of these chains were shared by at least two donors. To remove PCR and sequencing errors, raw reads were error-corrected and collapsed into unique sequences using a nearest-neighbor algorithm that merged closely related sequences. V, D and J gene segments were assigned by aligning CDR3 sequences to IMGT reference sequences. For a sequence to be retained, a match of at least six nucleotides to both a V gene segment and a J gene segment was required. Rearrangements were called productive when the CDR3 lacked stop codons and stayed in frame with V and J; all others were non-productive. Following IMGT convention, CDR3 was defined as the stretch from the second conserved V-encoded cysteine up to the conserved J-encoded phenylalanine. The earlier analysis of more than 450 of the donors excluded sequences that lacked an unambiguous match to a single V gene segment. An earlier analysis of a few hundred of the donors called V segments functional above 56.7% productive rearrangements and segregating when the between-donor standard deviation exceeded 5%. A statistical classification framework was built for diagnosing cytomegalovirus status from the catalog of TCR beta chain sequences. A later analysis assigned V and J genes by comparing TCR nucleotide sequences with IMGT/GENE-DB human TR gene sequences. In a later analysis, CDR3 sequences and most-parsimonious VDJ recombination scenarios were assigned using the TCRdist pipeline. In a later analysis, every TCR beta chain was defined by the combination of its CDR3 amino acid sequence and its V-gene family, and reads without a unique V-gene family were dropped. To address suspected cross-contamination and a sequencing artifact, a later analysis removed several hundred highly shared, low-generation-probability nucleotide sequences. For each public chain, a later analysis derived a clonal expansion index from normalized ranks of inferred template counts within each repertoire. A later analysis computed generation probabilities with a VDJ recombination model fitted to out-of-frame rearrangements, and checked the results against IGoR. In a later analysis, TCR-TCR, TCR-HLA and TCR-CMV co-occurrence was scored with hypergeometric tests, and a repertoire-size bias correction was applied to TCR pairs. In a later analysis, false discovery rates were estimated by permuting HLA or CMV assignments 20 times. In a later analysis, co-occurring TCRs were grouped using DBSCAN, and TCRdist sequence similarity was added for clustering within HLA-allele-positive subsets. Repertoires with fewer than 30,000 or more than 120,000 public chains were left out of co-occurrence clustering, as were four to six repertoires with anomalous nucleotide sharing. This is the immuneACCESS table as TCRdb keeps it, with only in-frame sequences that have V and J called. A part of the clones is gone; compared with another copy, unresolved V genes explain less than half, and the rest is unexplained. V and J calls and clone size are as listed in that table; D and trimming were resolved from the DNA. The sample's records list 100,000 to 150,000 clones. About 2.2% of the sample comes from the top ten.

In the case of this clone: The specificity of this receptor is unknown.

The receptor was isolated from a man aged 35-49 years in good health and CMV-seronegative. The receptor chain draws on TRBV27 and TRBJ1-1; TRBD1 lines up with 7 middle nucleotides. What was sequenced was PBMCs. The encoded CDR3 is CASSPRQGGRTEAFF. The DNA reads TGTGCCAGCAGTCCCCGACAGGGTGGAAGGACTGAAGCTTTCTTT.